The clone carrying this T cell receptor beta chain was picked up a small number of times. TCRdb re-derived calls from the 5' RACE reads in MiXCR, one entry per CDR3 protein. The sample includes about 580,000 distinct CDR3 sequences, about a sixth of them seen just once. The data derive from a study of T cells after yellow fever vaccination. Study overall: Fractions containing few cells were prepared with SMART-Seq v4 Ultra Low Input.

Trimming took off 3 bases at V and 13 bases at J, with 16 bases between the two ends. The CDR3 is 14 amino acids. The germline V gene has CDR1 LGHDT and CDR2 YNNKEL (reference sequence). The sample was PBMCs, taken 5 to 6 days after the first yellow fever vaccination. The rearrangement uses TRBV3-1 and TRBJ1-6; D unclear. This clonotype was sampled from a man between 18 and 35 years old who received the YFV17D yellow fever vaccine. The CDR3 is CASSQKYLEYPLHF. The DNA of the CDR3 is TGTGCCAGCAGCCAGAAATACTTGGAATACCCCCTCCACTTT.